This TCR beta chain was sequenced during a study of control samples from healthy donors and cancer patients. This CDR3 is 15 amino acids long. With 4 bases removed from V and 4 bases from J, the gap between germline ends came to 14 bases. CDR1 is KGHSH and CDR2 is LQKENI in the germline V gene. Data came from immunoSEQ multiplex PCR; TCRdb stores just in-frame clones and leaves some out. The sample records around 140,000 clones, just under 90% being singletons. The chain combines TRBV18 with TRBJ2-1, with D possibly being TRBD2 (6 bases). This sequence was found in a middle-aged man with head and neck cancer. Material: PBMCs. The CDR3 loop is CASSREGLLYNEQFF. The CDR3 DNA is TGTGCCAGCTCACGCGAGGGACTTCTATACAATGAGCAGTTCTTC.